These 25 T cell receptor beta chains came from one sample sequenced in a study of blood T cell repertoires in COVID-19. Clones were read by immunoSEQ multiplex PCR, and TCRdb kept only the in-frame ones, dropping some. This table holds roughly 350,000 clones, 91% found once. The specimen sequenced was peripheral blood. The receptors derive from a woman younger than 30 who had recovered from COVID-19.

This clone was counted only a few times. V usage is TRBV19 and J usage is TRBJ2-2, with TRBD1 matching over 7 bases. Per germline, CDR1 LNHDA and CDR2 SQIVND (reference sequence). The CDR3 extends over 13 amino acids. The V segment lost 9 bases and the J segment 3 bases; nucleotides outside the gene matches: 4. CDR3 sequence: CASRDRDTGELFF. CDR3 nucleotide sequence: TGTGCCAGCCGGGACAGAGACACCGGGGAGCTGTTTTTT.

CDR3 DNA: TGTGCCAGCAGCTTAGGGGTCGGGGAAAAACTGTTTTTT. Residues: CASSLGVGEKLFF. J is TRBJ1-4 and V is TRBV11-2; no clear D. Germline V CDR1 and CDR2: SGHAT, FQNNGV. The ends were cut back, 1 base at V and 8 bases at J, with 8 bases in the middle. The CDR3 covers 13 residues.

V gene TRBV18 combines with J gene TRBJ1-5; D is unclear. Deletions cut 3 bases from V and 4 bases from J, with 10 bases between. Germline V CDR1 and CDR2: KGHSH, LQKENI. This CDR3 spans 14 amino acids. The CDR3 loop is CASSPTAKNQPQHF. The DNA of the CDR3 is TGTGCCAGCTCACCCACCGCTAAAAATCAGCCCCAGCATTTT.

V is TRBV6-5 and J is TRBJ1-2, with 7 bases matching TRBD1. V lost 2 bases, J lost 6 bases, and 6 bases stayed unmatched. Germline CDR1 is MNHEY and CDR2 is SVGAGI. CDR3 length: 14 residues. The CDR3 DNA reads TGTGCCAGCAGTTACCCCGCAGGGGGAAATGGCTACACCTTC. Translated: CASSYPAGGNGYTF.

The V and J genes are TRBV6-2 or TRBV6-3 and TRBJ2-1, with 7 bases fitting TRBD2. V dropped 2 bases and J dropped 8; count of bases not matched to a gene: 15. The CDR3 has 17 amino acids. Germline loops: CDR1 MNHEY, CDR2 SVGEGT. In DNA form, the CDR3 reads TGTGCCAGCAGTTACCCTACCCCTAGTCGGGAGGTCGATGAGCAGTTCTTC. Amino acids: CASSYPTPSREVDEQFF.

This CDR3 reads CASKIGTAIYGYTF. The CDR3 DNA follows: TGTGCCAGTAAGATCGGGACAGCAATCTATGGCTACACCTTC. V is TRBV19 and J is TRBJ1-2, with 7 bases aligning to TRBD1. Germline V gene sequence: CDR1 LNHDA, CDR2 SQIVND (reference sequence). V lost 7 bases to trimming and J lost 4 bases; unmatched junction nucleotides: 9. The CDR3 sequence is 14 residues long.

The chain uses TRBV2 and TRBJ1-1, with 9 bases matching TRBD1. Losses at the gene ends were 6 bases for V and 5 bases for J; bases not matched to a gene: 7. CDR1 is SNHLY and CDR2 is FYNNEI in the germline V gene. The CDR3 totals 14 residues. This CDR3 is CASRSDRGITEAFF. The CDR3 nucleotides read TGTGCCAGCAGGTCGGACAGGGGTATTACTGAAGCTTTCTTT. Supplemented by reference TRBV2 and TRBJ1-1, the full variable domain reads EPEVTQTPSHQVTQMGQEVILRCVPISNHLYFYWYRQILGQKVEFLVSFYNNEISEKSEIFDDQFSVERPDGSNFTLKIRSTKLEDSAMYFCASRSDRGITEAFFGQGTRLTVV.

The V call is TRBV13, the J call TRBJ2-1; TRBD2 aligns across 9 bases. Trimming at V came to 4 bases and at J to 1 base, leaving 5 bases not matched to a gene. CDR1 is PRHDT, CDR2 FYEKMQ, per germline (reference sequence). This CDR3 has 16 amino acids. Here the CDR3 reads CASSSWTSASYNEQFF. The CDR3 DNA sequence: TGTGCCAGCAGCTCCTGGACTAGCGCTTCCTACAATGAGCAGTTCTTC.

This chain joins TRBV9 and TRBJ1-1; 11 nucleotides align to TRBD1. CDR3 length equals 14 residues. Looked up from germline, CDR1 is SGDLS and CDR2 is YYNGEE. The V segment lost 7 bases and the J segment 5 bases; nucleotides outside the gene matches: 7. CDR3 bases: TGTGCCAGCGGTCCCGGGACAGGGGGGACTGAAGCTTTCTTT. As protein: CASGPGTGGTEAFF.

As to this clone: Germline and junction disagree at one end, which may indicate a read error. The chain uses TRBV18 and TRBJ2-1; 11 positions match TRBD2. Germline V gene lookup returns CDR1 KGHSH and CDR2 LQKENI. The CDR3 loop spans 15 amino acids. The DNA of the CDR3 is TGTGCCAGCTCTCCACTAGCGGGAGATTTGAATGAGCAGTTCTTC. It specifies CASSPLAGDLNEQFF.

This clone has a single count. The V call is TRBV18, the J call TRBJ2-1, with 7 bases that match TRBD2. The CDR3 sequence is 15 residues long. Germline-derived CDR1 and CDR2 are KGHSH and LQKENI. The ends lost 2 bases at V and 3 bases at J; junction bases unmatched: 4. CDR3 sequence: CASSPGEGGYNEQFF. The CDR3 bases are TGTGCCAGCTCACCAGGGGAGGGAGGCTACAATGAGCAGTTCTTC.

For this clone: Within the sample, other DNA sequences also encode this same CDR3. The rearrangement links TRBV27 to TRBJ1-5, with TRBD1 matching over 7 bases. V trimming: 4 bases; J trimming: 2 bases; junction bases outside the gene matches: 2. Germline loops: CDR1 MNHEY, CDR2 SMNVEV (reference sequence). The CDR3 extends over 14 amino acids. CDR3 in DNA: TGTGCCAGCAGTTATCAGGGGGGCAATCAGCCCCAGCATTTT. This translates into CASSYQGGNQPQHF.

The V and J genes are TRBV10-2 and TRBJ1-2; 11 nucleotides match TRBD1. Germline V gives CDR1 WSHSY, CDR2 SAAADI. The CDR3 has 13 residues. Trimming cost V 7 bases and J 8 bases; bases outside gene matches: 6. For the CDR3, the DNA is TGCGCCAGCAACACGGACAGGGGGCAAGGCTACACCTTC. Amino acids: CASNTDRGQGYTF.

This chain links TRBV7-9 with TRBJ1-1; D is ambiguous. CDR1 SEHNR and CDR2 FQNEAQ come from the germline V gene (reference sequence). The CDR3 runs to 15 residues. Trimming cost V 3 bases and J 1 base, with 12 bases left between them. This CDR3 reads CASSFGSSGNTEAFF. The CDR3 DNA is TGTGCCAGCAGCTTCGGGTCCTCGGGGAACACTGAAGCTTTCTTT.

V is TRBV11-2 and J is TRBJ2-3; 12 nucleotides align to TRBD2. CDR1 and CDR2 (germline): SGHAT, FQNNGV. The CDR3 runs 19 residues. Germline trimming cut 0 bases from V and 2 bases from J; bases unmatched to any gene: 9. DNA of the CDR3: TGTGCCAGCAGCTTAGACAGACTAGCGGGAGCCGCAAACACAGATACGCAGTATTTT. It specifies CASSLDRLAGAANTDTQYF. Together with reference TRBV11-2 and TRBJ2-3, the CDR3 gives the full variable domain: EAGVAQSPRYKIIEKRQSVAFWCNPISGHATLYWYQQILGQGPKLLIQFQNNGVVDDSQLPKDRFSAERLKGVDSTLKIQPAKLEDSAVYLCASSLDRLAGAANTDTQYFGPGTRLTVL.

The J gene is TRBJ2-2, the V gene TRBV2, with D perhaps TRBD2 (6 bases). The V end lost 7 bases, the J end lost 2 bases, and 14 bases lay between the germline ends. Germline V gives CDR1 SNHLY, CDR2 FYNNEI. The CDR3 is made up of 15 amino acids. The CDR3 bases are TGTGCCAGCAACTTCGTACTAGCCAACACCGGGGAGCTGTTTTTT. Protein sequence: CASNFVLANTGELFF.

This chain joins TRBV20-1 and TRBJ2-1; D is possibly TRBD1 (5 bases). Germline CDR1 DFQATT, CDR2 SNEGSKA (reference sequence). The ends were cut back, 2 bases at V and 10 bases at J, with 9 bases in the middle. The CDR3 spans 11 residues. In nucleotides, the CDR3 is TGCAGTGCTAGAATTCCAGGGGAGCAGTTCTTC. The encoded protein is CSARIPGEQFF.

This clone was seen just once. The genes are TRBV5-4 and TRBJ2-3, with 8 bases lining up with TRBD1. Trimming removed 3 bases from V and 2 bases from J; junction bases left unmatched: 2. Germline CDR1 SGHNT, CDR2 YYREEE (reference sequence). There are 14 residues in the CDR3. This CDR3 reads CASSSGGYTDTQYF. The CDR3 region has the DNA TGTGCCAGCAGCTCAGGGGGCTACACAGATACGCAGTATTTT.

The chain employs TRBV6-6 and TRBJ2-2; D not certain. This CDR3 is built from 12 residues. From germline, CDR1 is MNHNY and CDR2 SVGAGI (reference sequence). The V gene lost 6 bases and the J gene lost 8 bases, with 10 bases spanning the gap. DNA of the CDR3: TGTGCCAGCAGGAAGTACTCTGGGGAGCTGTTTTTT. It is translated as CASRKYSGELFF.

The CDR3 region has the DNA TGCGCCAGCAGCCAATTGGCGGCGCCCGGGGAGCTGTTTTTT. It specifies CASSQLAAPGELFF. The chain carries TRBV4-1 and TRBJ2-2; D call uncertain. This CDR3 is 14 amino acids long. The germline V and J ends were trimmed by 2 bases and 6 bases, with 10 bases remaining between them. CDR1 and CDR2 (germline): MGHRA, YSYEKL.

The rearrangement uses TRBV19 and TRBJ2-4, with a tentative D call TRBD1 (6 bases). Germline V gene data show CDR1 as LNHDA and CDR2 as SQIVND (reference sequence). The V end was cut by 5 bases, the J end by 0 bases, with 17 bases between. The CDR3 totals 17 residues. The CDR3, as DNA: TGTGCCAGTAGTGGCAACCGGGACAAGTTAGCCAAAAACATTCAGTACTTC. Protein sequence: CASSGNRDKLAKNIQYF. The complete variable domain, with remaining parts taken from reference TRBV19 and TRBJ2-4, reads DGGITQSPKYLFRKEGQNVTLSCEQNLNHDAMYWYRQDPGQGLRLIYYSQIVNDFQKGDIAEGYSVSREKKESFPLTVTSAQKNPTAFYLCASSGNRDKLAKNIQYFGAGTRLSVL.

The chain joins TRBV6-5 to TRBJ2-7, with unresolved D. Germline lookup yields CDR1 MNHEY and CDR2 SVGAGI. This CDR3 comprises 11 residues. The V and J ends lost 9 bases and 3 bases respectively, with 9 bases between them. DNA for the CDR3: TGTGCCAGGATAGACATCTACGAGCAGTACGTC. This translates into CARIDIYEQYV.

The genes are TRBV6-4 and TRBJ2-3; 9 bases line up with TRBD2. Unmatched junction bases numbered 14, after V lost 6 bases and J lost 7 bases. The CDR3 runs 16 residues. Per the germline V gene, CDR1 is MRHNA and CDR2 is SNTAGT. The CDR3 DNA reads TGTGCCAGCAGCCCTGTTAGTAGCGGGAGTGGATATACGCAGTATTTT. Translation gives CASSPVSSGSGYTQYF.

The DNA of the CDR3 is TGCGCCAGCAGTGATGGGAGACTAGCGGGAGTGGTAAATGAGCAGTTCTTC. Its translation: CASSDGRLAGVVNEQFF. The chain recombines TRBV10-2 with TRBJ2-1; 12 bases line up with TRBD2. The CDR3 contains 17 residues. Trimming took 3 bases from V and 7 from J; bases not matched to a gene: 10. In germline, CDR1 is WSHSY, CDR2 SAAADI.

This sequence joins TRBV18 and TRBJ2-3; the match to TRBD2 covers 8 bases. The V gene end was trimmed by 4 bases and the J gene end by 2 bases; junction bases not matched to a gene: 8. CDR1 is KGHSH, CDR2 LQKENI, per germline. The CDR3 covers 16 residues. CDR3 bases: TGTGCCAGCTCACACGTTCTAGCGGGCCTCACAGATACGCAGTATTTT. Amino acid sequence: CASSHVLAGLTDTQYF.